This T cell receptor (beta chain) derives from a study of T cells in Graves' hyperthyroidism and ophthalmopathy. Study-level findings and limits: Through a model of 13 V-J features, ophthalmopathy was separated from stable hyperthyroidism. The blood repertoire included most of the expanded thyroid clonotypes above 0.001.

With respect to this clonotype: Its antigen remains unidentified.

Researchers barred patients who had uncontrolled infection, other autoimmune disease, pregnancy or lactation. The source material, RNA transcripts, was used to amplify TCR beta CDR3 regions. HTBI primers drove first-round RT-PCR of the TCR CDR3. TCRdb called the multiplex PCR reads again in MiXCR, with one record for every CDR3 protein. This table holds 620,000 or so distinct CDR3 sequences, roughly 15% found once. Trimming left V 0 bases short and J 0 bases short, with 14 bases between. The CDR3 sequence is 17 residues long. The germline CDR1 and CDR2 sequences are PRHDT and FYEKMQ (reference sequence).

This TCR derives from a woman aged 45-65 years with Graves' ophthalmopathy. V gene TRBV13 combines with J gene TRBJ1-1; D gene ambiguous. Sequencing was performed on blood. The CDR3 region is CASSLGPGEVMNTEAFF. The CDR3 nucleotides are TGTGCCAGCAGCTTAGGTCCAGGCGAGGTGATGAACACTGAAGCTTTCTTT.